A selection of T cell receptor beta chains follows, all from one sample in a study of regulatory T cells in long-lasting Graves disease. Via MiXCR, TCRdb re-called the multiplex PCR reads, giving one row per CDR3 protein. The table has hundreds of thousands of distinct CDR3 sequences, less than 15% seen once. The same data also went into a second study, on T cells in Graves' hyperthyroidism and ophthalmopathy.

The source material was peripheral blood mononuclear cells (PBMCs), sampled at new diagnosis, from a patient treated with antithyroid drugs. All receptors come from a young man with Graves disease. Each CDR3 is given with its conserved first and last residue. A D gene is named only where the DNA matches it firmly. Some rows have no size entry. The others give once, few or many, or a class for an expanded clone.

V	size	D	J	DNA	CDR3
TRBV15	few	NA	TRBJ1-4	TGTGCCACCAGCAGAGGTCAGGGGACTAATGAAAAACTGTTTTTT	CATSRGQGTNEKLFF
TRBV2	few	NA	TRBJ2-7	TGTGCCAGCAGTGAATCACGGAGGCAGTACTACGAGCAGTACTTC	CASSESRRQYYEQYF
TRBV24-1	few	NA	TRBJ2-5	TGTGCCACCAGTGACGGGACAAAAGAGACCCAGTACTTC	CATSDGTKETQYF
TRBV7-9	many	NA	TRBJ2-7	TGTGCCAGCAGACCACGGGCGGGAACCACCTACGAGCAGTACTTC	CASRPRAGTTYEQYF
TRBV20-1	NA	NA	TRBJ2-7	TGCAGTGCTTTGGGGGCTGAAACGGGAGTGGGGGAGCAGTACTTC	CSALGAETGVGEQYF
TRBV27	many	NA	TRBJ1-5	TGTGCCAGCAGTACTCCCCCCCCGGGGGCGGAGGGCAATCAGCCCCAGCATTTT	CASSTPPPGAEGNQPQHF
TRBV28	many	TRBD1	TRBJ2-7	TGTGCCAGCAGTCGCAAACAGGGGTACGAGCAGTACTTC	CASSRKQGYEQYF
TRBV20-1	NA	NA	TRBJ2-2	TGCAGTGCTAGGACAAAGAACACCGGGCAGCTGTTTTTT	CSARTKNTGQLFF
TRBV6-1	NA	NA	TRBJ1-4	TGTGCCAGCAATGGGGGAAGTGAAAAACTGTTTTTT	CASNGGSEKLFF
TRBV2	many	TRBD2	TRBJ2-7	TGTGCCAGCACCGGGACTAGGGGCGAGCAGTACTTC	CASTGTRGEQYF
TRBV11-2	NA	NA	TRBJ2-1	TGTGCCAGCAGCCTACAGGGGAGGTTAAGGAATGAGCAGTTCTTC	CASSLQGRLRNEQFF
TRBV28	many	NA	TRBJ2-3	TGTGCCAGCAGTTCCCGTGAGCTGCTCGGCACAGATACGCAGTATTTT	CASSSRELLGTDTQYF
TRBV7-9	few	NA	TRBJ2-3	TGTGCCAGCAGCTCCCCCCTACTAGCAGATACGCAGTATTTT	CASSSPLLADTQYF
TRBV18	NA	TRBD2	TRBJ2-7	TGTGCCAGCTCACCCGGAAGCGGGAGGGTCAACGAGCAGTACTTC	CASSPGSGRVNEQYF